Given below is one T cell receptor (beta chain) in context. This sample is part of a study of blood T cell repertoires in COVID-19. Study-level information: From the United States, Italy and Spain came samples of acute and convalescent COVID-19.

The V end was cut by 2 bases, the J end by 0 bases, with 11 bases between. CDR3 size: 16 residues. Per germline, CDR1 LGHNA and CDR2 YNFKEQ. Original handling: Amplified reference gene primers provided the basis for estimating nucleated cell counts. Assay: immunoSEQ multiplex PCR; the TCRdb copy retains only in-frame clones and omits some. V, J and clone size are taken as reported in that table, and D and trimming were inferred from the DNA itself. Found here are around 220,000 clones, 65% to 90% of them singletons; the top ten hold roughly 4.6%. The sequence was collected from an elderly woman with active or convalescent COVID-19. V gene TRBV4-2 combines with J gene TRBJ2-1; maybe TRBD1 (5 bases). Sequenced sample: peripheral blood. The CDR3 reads CASSQPQGSSYNEQFF. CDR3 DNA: TGTGCCAGCAGCCAACCCCAGGGAAGCTCCTACAATGAGCAGTTCTTC.